This T cell receptor (beta chain) was identified in a study of T cell responses to AZD1222 COVID-19 vaccine. The CDR3 has 14 amino acids. Germline values: CDR1 KGHSH, CDR2 LQKENI. V was clipped by 4 bases and J by 1 base, with 10 bases between them. Study conclusions and caveats: Spike was spanned by vaccine-associated CD4 TCRs, which were dominant at 160-218 and 743-854. Sampled repertoires all dated from after the peak T cell response. Donors in the cohort were predominantly white British and more often female, and clonal diversity was possibly underestimated.

The repertoire was sequenced with immunoSEQ multiplex PCR; TCRdb's copy has only in-frame clones and lacks some. The table lists about 110,000 clones, over 80% of them singletons. Second-dose recipients at about 4 or about 12 weeks were treated as one pooled group. Notes on this clone: What it binds is unknown.

The TCR sequence derives from an adult who received the AZD1222 COVID-19 vaccine. The chain couples TRBV18 to TRBJ1-2, with D unclear. The input for sequencing was peripheral blood, taken 28 days after the second AZD1222 dose. The CDR3 loop is CASSRRGDNYGYTF. CDR3 sequence (DNA): TGTGCCAGCTCACGCCGCGGGGATAACTATGGCTACACCTTC.